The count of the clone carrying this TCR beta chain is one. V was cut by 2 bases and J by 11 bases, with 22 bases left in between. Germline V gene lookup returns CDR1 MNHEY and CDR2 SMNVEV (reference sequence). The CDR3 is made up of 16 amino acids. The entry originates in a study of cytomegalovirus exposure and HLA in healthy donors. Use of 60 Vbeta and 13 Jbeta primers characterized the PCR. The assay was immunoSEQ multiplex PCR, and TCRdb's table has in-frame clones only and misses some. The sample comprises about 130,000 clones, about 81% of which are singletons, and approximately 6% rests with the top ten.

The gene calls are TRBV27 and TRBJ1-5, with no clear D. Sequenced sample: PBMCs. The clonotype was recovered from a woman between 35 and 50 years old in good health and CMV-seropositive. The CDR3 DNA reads TGTGCCAGCAGTTTAGATGTCGGCGGTACGCGTGAGGCCCAGCATTTT. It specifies CASSLDVGGTREAQHF.